This TCR beta chain emerged from a study of blood T cells in healthy people across ages. Germline V lookup: CDR1 SGHTA, CDR2 FQGNSA. This CDR3 spans 14 amino acids. As for this clonotype: The antigen is unknown. A junction end diverges from the germline sequence, so it may reflect a read error.

Study results and limitations: Those diversity estimates obtained from one million T cells were thought to be underestimates.

PCR was performed a second time for roughly 6 to 12 cycles using a sample-barcoded 5' primer and a J-beta primer mix. TCRdb reprocessed the 5' RACE reads with MiXCR, giving one entry per CDR3 protein. There are hundreds of thousands of distinct CDR3 sequences in the sample; 40% to 65% occur only once, and approximately 15% lies in the top ten. Sequencing was carried out using blood. The chain couples TRBV7-2 to TRBJ2-3; TRBD2 might be the D (5 bases). The receptor comes from a woman aged 80 or over in good health. CDR3 protein: CASSVAWQTDTQYF. Here the CDR3 DNA reads TGTGCCAGCAGCGTAGCGTGGCAGACAGATACGCAGTATTTT.